This T cell receptor beta chain was profiled in a study of T cell responses to AZD1222 COVID-19 vaccine. General study points: Repertoires were obtained solely post-peak T cell response. Receipt of two AZD1222 doses was followed by a rise in Spike-specific TCR breadth and depth.

Pooled together were second doses at about 4 or about 12 weeks. Regarding this clone: Its antigen remains unknown.

Repertoires were generated with immunoSEQ multiplex PCR, while TCRdb's copy carries only in-frame clones and drops some. The sample holds fewer than 130,000 clones, approximately 90% seen once. This sequence originates from an adult who received the AZD1222 COVID-19 vaccine. The source was peripheral blood, collected 28 days after the second AZD1222 dose.

CDR3 coding DNA: TGTGCCAGCAGTGATACCCTCGGAACGCCCTATGGCTACACCTTC. Translated, it gives CASSDTLGTPYGYTF. The genes are TRBV6-1 and TRBJ1-2; no clear D gene. Germline CDR1 and CDR2: MNHNS and SASEGT. The CDR3 is made up of 15 amino acids. V was cut by 3 bases and J by 4 bases, with 15 bases left in between.